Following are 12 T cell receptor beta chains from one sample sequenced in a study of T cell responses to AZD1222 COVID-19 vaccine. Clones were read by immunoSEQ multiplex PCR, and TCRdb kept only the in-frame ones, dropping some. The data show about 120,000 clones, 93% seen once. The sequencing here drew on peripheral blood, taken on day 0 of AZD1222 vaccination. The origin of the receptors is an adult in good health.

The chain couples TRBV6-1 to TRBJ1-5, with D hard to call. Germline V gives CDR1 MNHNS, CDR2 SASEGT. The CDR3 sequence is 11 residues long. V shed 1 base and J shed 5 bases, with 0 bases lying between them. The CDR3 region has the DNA TGTGCCAGCAGTGAAGATCAGCCCCAGCATTTT. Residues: CASSEDQPQHF.

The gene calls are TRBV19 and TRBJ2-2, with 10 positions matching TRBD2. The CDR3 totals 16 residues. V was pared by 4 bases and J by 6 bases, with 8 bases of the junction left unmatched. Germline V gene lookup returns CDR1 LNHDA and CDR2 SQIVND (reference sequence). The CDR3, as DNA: TGTGCCAGTAGTAGACCGGGACTAGCGAGCCCCGGGGAGCTGTTTTTT. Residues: CASSRPGLASPGELFF. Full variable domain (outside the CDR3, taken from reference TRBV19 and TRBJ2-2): DGGITQSPKYLFRKEGQNVTLSCEQNLNHDAMYWYRQDPGQGLRLIYYSQIVNDFQKGDIAEGYSVSREKKESFPLTVTSAQKNPTAFYLCASSRPGLASPGELFFGEGSRLTVL.

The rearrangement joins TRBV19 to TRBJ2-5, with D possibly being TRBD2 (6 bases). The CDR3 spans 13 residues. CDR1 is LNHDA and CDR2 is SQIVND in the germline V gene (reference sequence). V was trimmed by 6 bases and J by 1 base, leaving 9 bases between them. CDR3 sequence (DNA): TGTGCCAGTAGCAGGCGGGGCCAAGAGACCCAGTACTTC. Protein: CASSRRGQETQYF.

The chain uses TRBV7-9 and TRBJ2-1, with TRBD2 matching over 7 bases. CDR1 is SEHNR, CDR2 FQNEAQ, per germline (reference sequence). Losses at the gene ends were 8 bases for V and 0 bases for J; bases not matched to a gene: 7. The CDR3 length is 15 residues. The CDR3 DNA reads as TGTGCCAGCCAACAGAGCGGGACCTCCTACAATGAGCAGTTCTTC. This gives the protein CASQQSGTSYNEQFF.

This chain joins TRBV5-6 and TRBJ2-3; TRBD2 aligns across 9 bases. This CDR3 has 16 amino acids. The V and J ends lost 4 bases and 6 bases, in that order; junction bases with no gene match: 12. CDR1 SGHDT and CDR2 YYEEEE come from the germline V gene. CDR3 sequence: CASSDKPTSGLDTQYF. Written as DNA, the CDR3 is TGTGCCAGCAGCGACAAACCAACTAGCGGGCTGGATACGCAGTATTTT.

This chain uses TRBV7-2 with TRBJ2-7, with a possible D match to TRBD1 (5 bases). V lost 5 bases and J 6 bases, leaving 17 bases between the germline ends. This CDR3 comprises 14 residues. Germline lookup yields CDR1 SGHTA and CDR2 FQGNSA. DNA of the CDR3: TGTGCCAGCAGCCAAATTTGGGGCCATGGCGAGCAGTACTTC. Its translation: CASSQIWGHGEQYF.

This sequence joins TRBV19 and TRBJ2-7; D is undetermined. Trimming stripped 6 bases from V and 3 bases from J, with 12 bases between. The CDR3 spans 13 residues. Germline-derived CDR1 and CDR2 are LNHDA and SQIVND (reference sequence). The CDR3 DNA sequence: TGTGCCAGTAGCCTCTTGATAGGCTACGAGCAGTACTTC. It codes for CASSLLIGYEQYF.

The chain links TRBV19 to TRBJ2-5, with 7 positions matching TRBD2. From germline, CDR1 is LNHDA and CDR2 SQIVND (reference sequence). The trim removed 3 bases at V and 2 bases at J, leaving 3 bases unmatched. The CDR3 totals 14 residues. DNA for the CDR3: TGTGCCAGTAGTATGCGGCGGGAGCAAGAGACCCAGTACTTC. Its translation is CASSMRREQETQYF.

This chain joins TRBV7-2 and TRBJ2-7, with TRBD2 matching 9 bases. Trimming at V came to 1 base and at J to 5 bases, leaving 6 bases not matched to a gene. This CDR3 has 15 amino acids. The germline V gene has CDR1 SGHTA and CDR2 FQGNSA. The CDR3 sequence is CASSLVAGEEHEQYF. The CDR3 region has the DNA TGTGCCAGCAGCTTAGTAGCGGGAGAGGAGCACGAGCAGTACTTC.

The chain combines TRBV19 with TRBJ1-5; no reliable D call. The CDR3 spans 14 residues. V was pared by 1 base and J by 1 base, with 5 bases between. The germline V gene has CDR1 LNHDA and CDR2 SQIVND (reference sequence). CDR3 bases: TGTGCCAGTAGTATAGGCGTCAGCAATCAGCCCCAGCATTTT. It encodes CASSIGVSNQPQHF.

The CDR3 DNA is TGTGCCAGCAGTTTATTGGGGGACGGAAACACCATATATTTT. Protein: CASSLLGDGNTIYF. V gene TRBV28 combines with J gene TRBJ1-3, with a possible D match to TRBD1 (5 bases). The CDR3 covers 14 residues. Germline CDR1 reads MDHEN; CDR2 reads SYDVKM. The V end lost 1 base, the J end lost 4 bases, and 8 bases lay between the germline ends. Based on the CDR3 plus reference TRBV28 and TRBJ1-3, the full variable domain is DVKVTQSSRYLVKRTGEKVFLECVQDMDHENMFWYRQDPGLGLRLIYFSYDVKMKEKGDIPEGYSVSREKKERFSLILESASTNQTSMYLCASSLLGDGNTIYFGEGSWLTVV.

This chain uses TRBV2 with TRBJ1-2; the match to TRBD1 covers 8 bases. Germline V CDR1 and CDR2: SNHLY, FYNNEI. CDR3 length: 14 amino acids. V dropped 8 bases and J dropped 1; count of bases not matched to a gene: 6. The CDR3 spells CASSRTGSNYGYTF. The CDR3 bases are TGTGCCAGCTCGAGGACAGGGAGTAACTATGGCTACACCTTC.